This record concerns one T cell receptor (beta chain) sequence. As yet, its antigen is unknown. The sample belongs to a study of T cell responses to AZD1222 COVID-19 vaccine. Study-level findings and limits: Clonal diversity was possibly underestimated, and white British individuals and females predominated among donors.

The CDR3 is 13 amino acids. V was shortened by 7 bases and J by 4 bases, with 11 bases between the two germline ends. The germline gives CDR1 SEHNR, CDR2 FQNEAQ (reference sequence). Profiling relied on immunoSEQ multiplex PCR, and the TCRdb table lists in-frame clones only, not all of them. The data contain about 160,000 clones, roughly 90% of them seen just once; the ten biggest clones take up approximately 3.5%. Recipients boosted at about 4 weeks or about 12 weeks are pooled. This specimen was peripheral blood, taken 28 days after the second AZD1222 dose. The V call is TRBV7-9, the J call TRBJ1-3; D remains unclear. This TCR came from an adult who received the AZD1222 COVID-19 vaccine. The chain's CDR3 is CASNSPEGNTIYF. CDR3 DNA sequence: TGTGCCAGCAACTCCCCGGAGGGAAACACCATATATTTT.